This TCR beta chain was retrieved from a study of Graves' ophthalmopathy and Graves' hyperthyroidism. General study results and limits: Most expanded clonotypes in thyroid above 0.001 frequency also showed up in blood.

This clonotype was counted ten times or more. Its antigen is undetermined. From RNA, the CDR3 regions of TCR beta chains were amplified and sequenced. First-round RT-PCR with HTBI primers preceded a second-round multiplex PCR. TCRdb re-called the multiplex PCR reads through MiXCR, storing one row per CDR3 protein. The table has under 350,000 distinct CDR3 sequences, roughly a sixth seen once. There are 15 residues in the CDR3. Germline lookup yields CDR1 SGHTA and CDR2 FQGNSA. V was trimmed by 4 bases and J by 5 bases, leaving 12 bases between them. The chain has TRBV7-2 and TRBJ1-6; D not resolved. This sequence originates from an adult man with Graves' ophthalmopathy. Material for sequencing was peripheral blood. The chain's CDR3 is CASSSGGGHNSPLHF. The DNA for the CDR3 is TGTGCCAGCAGCTCAGGTGGAGGGCATAATTCACCCCTCCACTTT.